A single sample gave rise to the 21 T cell receptor beta chains below, sequenced in a study of cytomegalovirus exposure and HLA in healthy donors. Use of 60 Vbeta and 13 Jbeta primers characterized the PCR. The data were produced by immunoSEQ multiplex PCR, yet TCRdb's version contains in-frame clones alone and is incomplete. In the table there are under 120,000 clones, over 65% of which are singletons. Sample: PBMCs. All receptors derive from a female donor in good health and CMV-seropositive.

The chain employs TRBV5-1 and TRBJ1-6; TRBD1 matches 11 bases. Germline CDR1 SGHRS, CDR2 YFSETQ. With 1 base clipped from V and 7 bases from J, the junction kept 4 bases outside the gene matches. The CDR3 totals 16 residues. This CDR3 is CASSLPGTGGNSPLHF. CDR3 nucleotides: TGCGCCAGCAGCTTGCCCGGGACAGGGGGGAATTCACCCCTCCACTTT.

The chain combines TRBV5-4 with TRBJ1-2; 7 nucleotides agree with TRBD1. The CDR3 length is 16 residues. Germline V gene sequence: CDR1 SGHNT, CDR2 YYREEE (reference sequence). Trimming cost V 6 bases and J 4 bases; bases outside gene matches: 15. The CDR3 DNA sequence: TGTGCCAGCACCGCGCAAGGGGGACAGAACCGCTATGGCTACACCTTC. This sequence encodes CASTAQGGQNRYGYTF.

This clone was recorded only once. This chain connects TRBV2 to TRBJ2-5; tentatively, D is TRBD2 (6 bases). V was cut by 6 bases and J by 4 bases, with 15 bases left in between. The CDR3 spans 14 residues. CDR1 and CDR2 (germline): SNHLY, FYNNEI. As DNA, the CDR3 is TGTGCCAGCAGCGGAGGGGCTCCACCAGAGACCCAGTACTTC. Translation: CASSGGAPPETQYF.

The chain joins TRBV27 to TRBJ1-4; D ambiguous. V lost 0 bases and J lost 7, with 15 bases in between. The germline V gene has CDR1 MNHEY and CDR2 SMNVEV (reference sequence). The CDR3 is 16 amino acids. CDR3 bases: TGTGCCAGCAGTTTATCGCACCCGGGGTTGAGTGAAAAACTGTTTTTT. This encodes CASSLSHPGLSEKLFF.

The V call is TRBV19, the J call TRBJ1-1; TRBD1 agrees at 7 bases. Germline assignment: CDR1 LNHDA and CDR2 SQIVND (reference sequence). Trimming cost V 8 bases and J 1 base; bases outside gene matches: 7. The CDR3 has 14 residues. As DNA, the CDR3 is TGTGCCAGTCGAGCCGGGACAGCGAACACTGAAGCTTTCTTT. As protein: CASRAGTANTEAFF.

The chain combines TRBV7-8 with TRBJ2-3, with D maybe TRBD2 (6 bases). Per germline, CDR1 SGHVS and CDR2 FQNEAQ. The V and J ends lost 5 bases and 4 bases respectively, with 19 bases between them. The CDR3 consists of 16 residues. The CDR3 DNA follows: TGTGCCAGCAGCCCCCCGGCAGGGAGGATCGCAGATACGCAGTATTTT. This sequence encodes CASSPPAGRIADTQYF.

This clone came up a few times. J is TRBJ2-5 and V is TRBV4-3; 8 positions agree with TRBD2. From germline, CDR1 is LGHNA and CDR2 YSLEER. This CDR3 is built from 16 residues. V lost 0 bases to trimming and J lost 5 bases; unmatched junction nucleotides: 8. For the CDR3, the DNA is TGCGCCAGCAGCCAAGATGTTGCGGGGGGTGGGGAGACCCAGTACTTC. This translates into CASSQDVAGGGETQYF.

This chain links TRBV5-5 with TRBJ1-2; 10 bases match TRBD1. CDR1 and CDR2 from the germline V gene are SGHKS and YYEKEE (reference sequence). V shed 0 bases, J shed 2 bases, and the junction held 1 base outside the gene matches. The CDR3 runs 15 residues. As DNA, the CDR3 is TGTGCCAGCAGCTTGGCGGGACAGGGGAACTATGGCTACACCTTC. Translating it yields CASSLAGQGNYGYTF.

This clone has a handful of counts. The rearrangement uses TRBV5-1 and TRBJ2-7, with 8 nucleotides matching TRBD1. Germline V gene data show CDR1 as SGHRS and CDR2 as YFSETQ. The CDR3 is 14 residues long. With V trimmed by 0 bases and J by 5 bases, 4 bases remained unmatched. The CDR3 protein is CASSLAQGGHEQYF. DNA of the CDR3: TGCGCCAGCAGCTTGGCACAGGGGGGCCACGAGCAGTACTTC.

This clone was seen only once. The chain recombines TRBV6-1 with TRBJ1-2; TRBD1 agrees at 8 bases. The V segment lost 2 bases and the J segment 7 bases; nucleotides outside the gene matches: 6. The germline V gene encodes CDR1 MNHNS and CDR2 SASEGT. CDR3 length: 14 residues. CDR3 coding DNA: TGTGCCAGCAGTGAACAGACAGGGGTGGGTGGCTACACCTTC. This codes for CASSEQTGVGGYTF.

In nucleotides, the CDR3 is TGTGCCAGCAGTTTCCAGTCCGGGAGGGATGAGCAGTTCTTC. This codes for CASSFQSGRDEQFF. The chain employs TRBV28 and TRBJ2-1; TRBD2 agrees at 8 bases. After removal of 3 bases from V and 8 bases from J, the junction contained 6 bases not matched to a gene. Germline-derived CDR1 and CDR2 are MDHEN and SYDVKM. The length of the CDR3 is 14 residues.

J is TRBJ1-1 and V is TRBV12-1. TRBV12-1 is a documented pseudogene. The CDR3 runs 13 residues. CDR3 sequence: CASSSWTNTEAFF. CDR3 in DNA: TGTGCCAGCAGCTCTTGGACTAACACTGAAGCTTTCTTT.

This rearrangement joins TRBV28 to TRBJ2-1; 12 positions match TRBD2. The CDR3 consists of 15 residues. From germline, CDR1 is MDHEN and CDR2 SYDVKM. V lost 6 bases and J lost 8; bases outside the gene matches: 8. Written as DNA, the CDR3 is TGTGCCAGCAGGCCCGCTAGCGGGAGGGCACATGAGCAGTTCTTC. Translating gives CASRPASGRAHEQFF.

The rearrangement links TRBV19 to TRBJ2-7; 9 nucleotides agree with TRBD2. The CDR3 consists of 16 residues. After removal of 5 bases from V and 2 bases from J, the junction contained 10 bases not matched to a gene. Germline-derived CDR1 and CDR2 are LNHDA and SQIVND (reference sequence). The DNA of the CDR3 is TGTGCCAGTAGTTCGGCGGGAGGGATAAGGCCCTACGAGCAGTACTTC. Protein sequence: CASSSAGGIRPYEQYF.

The rearrangement joins TRBV29-1 to TRBJ2-3; 11 bases agree with TRBD2. Trimming removed 6 bases from V and 8 bases from J; junction bases left unmatched: 13. The germline CDR1 and CDR2 sequences are SQVTM and ANQGSEA. This CDR3 contains 15 residues. The CDR3 DNA is TGCAGCGTGACTAAGGGACTAGCGGATCAGGCTACGCAGTATTTT. Amino acid sequence: CSVTKGLADQATQYF.

The genes are TRBV5-5 and TRBJ2-4; 7 nucleotides agree with TRBD2. The CDR3 loop spans 15 amino acids. V lost 6 bases, J lost 0 bases, and 6 bases stayed unmatched. Germline assignment: CDR1 SGHKS and CDR2 YYEKEE (reference sequence). The CDR3 DNA reads as TGTGCCAGCACCCAGCGGGACCTAGCCAAAAACATTCAGTACTTC. It encodes CASTQRDLAKNIQYF.

The V and J genes are TRBV28 and TRBJ2-1; a weak D match, TRBD1 (7 bases). Per the germline V gene, CDR1 is MDHEN and CDR2 is SYDVKM. The CDR3 extends over 14 amino acids. Trimming removed 8 bases at V and 2 bases at J, with 13 bases between. DNA for the CDR3: TGTGCCAGCCAGGGGGGTTCCCCCTACAATGAGCAGTTCTTC. Protein product: CASQGGSPYNEQFF.

DNA for the CDR3: TGTGCCAGCAGTAAGACAGGGCGCACTGAAGCTTTCTTT. This translates into CASSKTGRTEAFF. The chain carries TRBV6-5 and TRBJ1-1; TRBD1 aligns across 7 bases. CDR3 length: 13 residues. Germline lookup yields CDR1 MNHEY and CDR2 SVGAGI. The V gene end was trimmed by 5 bases and the J gene end by 4 bases; junction bases not matched to a gene: 4.

In regard to this clone: At one boundary the junction diverges from the germline segment, which might be a read error. The chain joins TRBV7-7 to TRBJ2-1; TRBD2 is a possible D gene (5 bases). CDR1 SSHAT and CDR2 FNYEAQ come from the germline V gene (reference sequence). This CDR3 contains 14 residues. CDR3 protein: CASSPGEPYNKQFF. DNA of the CDR3: TGTGCTAGCAGCCCCGGGGAGCCCTACAATAAGCAGTTCTTC.

A single count supports this clone. CDR3 coding DNA: TGTGCCAGCAGCACCCGACAGGGGGCGGACACCGGGGAGCTGTTTTTT. Protein product: CASSTRQGADTGELFF. The chain carries TRBV7-3 and TRBJ2-2; 10 nucleotides agree with TRBD1. V dropped 5 bases and J dropped 3; count of bases not matched to a gene: 6. Germline CDR1 is SGHTA and CDR2 is FQGTGA. The CDR3 has 16 residues.

V is TRBV10-3 and J is TRBJ1-2, with D possibly matching TRBD1 (5 bases). Germline V CDR1 and CDR2: ENHRY, SYGVKD. The germline V and J ends were trimmed by 4 bases and 3 bases, with 9 bases remaining between them. This CDR3 has 13 residues. The CDR3 DNA reads as TGTGCCATCAGTGCCAGGGACTACTATGGCTACACCTTC. Protein product: CAISARDYYGYTF.